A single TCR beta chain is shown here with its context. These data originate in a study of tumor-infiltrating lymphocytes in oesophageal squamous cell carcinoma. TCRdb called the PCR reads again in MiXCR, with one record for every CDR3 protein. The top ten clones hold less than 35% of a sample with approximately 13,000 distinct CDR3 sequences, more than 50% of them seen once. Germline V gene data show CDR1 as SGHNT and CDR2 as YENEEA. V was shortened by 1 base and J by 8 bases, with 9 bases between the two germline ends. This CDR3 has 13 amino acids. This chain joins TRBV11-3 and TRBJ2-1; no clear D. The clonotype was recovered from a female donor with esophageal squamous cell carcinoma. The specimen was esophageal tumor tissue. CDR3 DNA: TGTGCCAGCAGCTTAGGCCGCAGAGATGAGCAGTTCTTC. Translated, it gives CASSLGRRDEQFF.